This TCR beta chain derives from a study of beta chain features in type 1 diabetes. Every isolated RNA sample was fully reverse transcribed, so sequencing captured expressed TCRB transcripts. Sequencing was performed with immunoSEQ multiplex PCR; in TCRdb, only in-frame clones are kept and a portion is missing. The sample has fewer than 500,000 clones, approximately 15% seen once. Germline V gene data show CDR1 as LNHDA and CDR2 as SQIVND (reference sequence). V was clipped by 6 bases and J by 4 bases; unmatched bases: 12. The CDR3 has 16 residues. This clone was seen more than once but under ten times.

The sequence came from a man aged 25-45 years in good health. V gene TRBV19 combines with J gene TRBJ2-1; 7 bases map to TRBD2. Material: naive CD4+ T cells from blood. Here the CDR3 DNA reads TGTGCCAGTAGAAGTCTTGGGGAGGGCCTTTACAATGAGCAGTTCTTC. It yields the protein CASRSLGEGLYNEQFF.